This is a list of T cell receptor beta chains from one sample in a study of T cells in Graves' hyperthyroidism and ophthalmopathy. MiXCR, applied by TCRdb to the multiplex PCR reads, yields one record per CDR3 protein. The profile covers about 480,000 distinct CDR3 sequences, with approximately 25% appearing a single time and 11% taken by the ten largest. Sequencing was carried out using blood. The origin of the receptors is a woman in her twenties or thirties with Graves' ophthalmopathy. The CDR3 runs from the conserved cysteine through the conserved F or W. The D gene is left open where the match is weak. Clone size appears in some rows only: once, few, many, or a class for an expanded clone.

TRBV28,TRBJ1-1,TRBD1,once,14,TGTGCCAGCAGTCCCCGACAGGGGGGATCCGTAGCTTTCTTT,CASSPRQGGSVAFF
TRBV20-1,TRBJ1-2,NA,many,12,TGCAGTGCCCTCGACAGAGGATATGGCTACACCTTC,CSALDRGYGYTF
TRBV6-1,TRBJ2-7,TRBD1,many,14,TGTGCCAGCAGTGATTGGGACAGCCCCTACGAGCAGTACTTC,CASSDWDSPYEQYF
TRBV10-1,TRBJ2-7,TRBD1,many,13,TGCGCCAGCAGTGAGTTCGACAGGGGCGAGCAGTACTTC,CASSEFDRGEQYF
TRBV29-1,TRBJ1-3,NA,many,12,TGCAGCGTTTTCGGCTCTGGAAACACCATATATTTT,CSVFGSGNTIYF
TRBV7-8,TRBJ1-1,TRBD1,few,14,TGTGCCAGCAGACAGACAGGGGTGGGCGCTGAAGCTTTCTTT,CASRQTGVGAEAFF
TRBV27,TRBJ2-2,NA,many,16,TGTGCCAGCAGTTTCGTGAGGGGTTTGGACACCGGGGAGCTGTTTTTT,CASSFVRGLDTGELFF
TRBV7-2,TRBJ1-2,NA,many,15,TGTGCCAGCAGCTTAGGAATAGGAGGAAAGGTGGGCTACACCTTC,CASSLGIGGKVGYTF
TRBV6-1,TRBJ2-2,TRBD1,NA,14,TGTGCCAGCGCACGGGACAGGAACACCGGGGAGCTGTTTTTT,CASARDRNTGELFF
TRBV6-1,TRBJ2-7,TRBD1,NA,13,TGTGCCAGCACCCCGACAGGGGCGGCCGAGCAGTACTTC,CASTPTGAAEQYF
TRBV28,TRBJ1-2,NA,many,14,TGTGCCAGCATGGTGTATCAGGGTTTCTATGGCTACACCTTC,CASMVYQGFYGYTF
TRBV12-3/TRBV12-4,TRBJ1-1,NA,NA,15,TGTGCCAGCACCCGCGGGTGGCGGGGGGCGTCTGAAGCTTTCTTT,CASTRGWRGASEAFF
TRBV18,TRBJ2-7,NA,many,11,TGTGCCAGCTCACCCAGATACGAGCAGTACTTC,CASSPRYEQYF
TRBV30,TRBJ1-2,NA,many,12,TGTGCCTGGAGTTTAACAGTAGGTGGCTACACCTTC,CAWSLTVGGYTF
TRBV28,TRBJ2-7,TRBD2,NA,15,TGTGCCAGCAGTATAGCGGGTAACGGGGACTACGAGCAGTACTTC,CASSIAGNGDYEQYF
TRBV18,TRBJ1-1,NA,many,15,TGTGCCAGCTCACCGGAACAGGGTACTTACACTGAAGCTTTCTTT,CASSPEQGTYTEAFF
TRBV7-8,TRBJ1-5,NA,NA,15,TGTGCCAGCAGCCTGAATTTGGATAGCAATCAGCCCCAGCATTTT,CASSLNLDSNQPQHF
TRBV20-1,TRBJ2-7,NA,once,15,TGCAGTGCTAGAGATGGGACCAGACATGACTACGAGCAGTACTTC,CSARDGTRHDYEQYF
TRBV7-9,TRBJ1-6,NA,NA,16,TGTGCCAGCAGCTTAGGGGGAAGCTCCTATAATTCACCCCTCCACTTT,CASSLGGSSYNSPLHF
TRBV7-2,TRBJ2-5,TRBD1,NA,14,TGTGCCAGCAGCTCCCCGACAGGGGGAGAGACCCAGTACTTC,CASSSPTGGETQYF
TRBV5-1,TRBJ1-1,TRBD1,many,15,TGCGCCAGCAGCACCCGGACAGGACTGAACACTGAAGCTTTCTTT,CASSTRTGLNTEAFF
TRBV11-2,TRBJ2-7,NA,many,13,TGTGCCAGCAGCTTAAAGCCGGGTGGGGAGCAGTACTTC,CASSLKPGGEQYF
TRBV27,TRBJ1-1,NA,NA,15,TGTGCCAGCAGTATACCCGGACAAATTGACACTGAAGCTTTCTTT,CASSIPGQIDTEAFF
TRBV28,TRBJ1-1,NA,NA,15,TGTGCCAGCAGTTTACCTCCAGGGGCGGGGAGCACCGCCTTCTTT,CASSLPPGAGSTAFF
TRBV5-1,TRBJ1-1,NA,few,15,TGCGCCAGCAGCCCGACAGAGCTCTTACCGAGTGAAGCTTTCTTT,CASSPTELLPSEAFF
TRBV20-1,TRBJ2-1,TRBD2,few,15,TGCAGTGCCGTCACCACTAGCGGGGGGTACAATGAGCAGTTCTTC,CSAVTTSGGYNEQFF
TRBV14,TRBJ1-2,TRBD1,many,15,TGTGCCAGCAGCCAAGGGACAGGCCTCCTCGAGGGCTACACCTTC,CASSQGTGLLEGYTF
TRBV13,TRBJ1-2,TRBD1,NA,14,TGTGCCAGCAGCCACCGGGACAGGGAGTATGGCTACACCTTC,CASSHRDREYGYTF
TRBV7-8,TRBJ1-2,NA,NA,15,TGTGCCAGCAGCCCCAGACGAGTGCGGGACTATGGCTACACCTTC,CASSPRRVRDYGYTF
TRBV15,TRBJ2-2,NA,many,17,TGTGCCACCAGCAGAGATCTCACTAGCTCGAGTTCCGGGGAGCTGTTTTTT,CATSRDLTSSSSGELFF
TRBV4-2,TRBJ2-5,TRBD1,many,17,TGTGCCAGCAGCCTGGCGACCGGGACAGGCGTCGGAGAGACCCAGTACTTC,CASSLATGTGVGETQYF
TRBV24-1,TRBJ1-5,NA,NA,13,TGTGCCACCAGTCAGGGTAGCAATCAGCCCCAGCATTTT,CATSQGSNQPQHF
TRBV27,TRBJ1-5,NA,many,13,TGTGCCAGCAGTCCCCGGGTCCCTCAGCCCCAGCATTTT,CASSPRVPQPQHF
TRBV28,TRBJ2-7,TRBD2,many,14,TGTGCCAGCAGTCAAGCGGGGGCTTCCTACGAGCAGTACTTC,CASSQAGASYEQYF
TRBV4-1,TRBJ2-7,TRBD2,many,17,TGCGCCAGCAGCCAACCCCGCGGGACTAGCGAACCCTACGAGCAGTACTTC,CASSQPRGTSEPYEQYF
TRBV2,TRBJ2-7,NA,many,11,TGTGCCAGCGCGACCACCTACGAGCAGTACTTC,CASATTYEQYF
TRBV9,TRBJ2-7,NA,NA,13,TGTGCCAGCAGCGTCGGGGGGCAGGGCGAGCAGTACTTC,CASSVGGQGEQYF
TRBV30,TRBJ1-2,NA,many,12,TGTGCCTCGACAGAGTTTAACTATGGCTACACCTTC,CASTEFNYGYTF
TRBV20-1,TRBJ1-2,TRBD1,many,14,TGCAGTGCTAGCGATTCAGACAGGGATAGTGGCTACACCTTC,CSASDSDRDSGYTF
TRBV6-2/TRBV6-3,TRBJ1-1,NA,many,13,TGTGCCAGCAGTTTTTACGAGAACACTGAAGCTTTCTTT,CASSFYENTEAFF
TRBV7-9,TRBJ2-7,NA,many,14,TGTGCCAGCAGCACGTCCGGACAGTCCTACGAGCAGTACTTC,CASSTSGQSYEQYF
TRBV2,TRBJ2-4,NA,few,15,TGTGCCAGCGACGGTAGGGGAGTCAGCCAAAACATTAAGTACTTC,CASDGRGVSQNIKYF